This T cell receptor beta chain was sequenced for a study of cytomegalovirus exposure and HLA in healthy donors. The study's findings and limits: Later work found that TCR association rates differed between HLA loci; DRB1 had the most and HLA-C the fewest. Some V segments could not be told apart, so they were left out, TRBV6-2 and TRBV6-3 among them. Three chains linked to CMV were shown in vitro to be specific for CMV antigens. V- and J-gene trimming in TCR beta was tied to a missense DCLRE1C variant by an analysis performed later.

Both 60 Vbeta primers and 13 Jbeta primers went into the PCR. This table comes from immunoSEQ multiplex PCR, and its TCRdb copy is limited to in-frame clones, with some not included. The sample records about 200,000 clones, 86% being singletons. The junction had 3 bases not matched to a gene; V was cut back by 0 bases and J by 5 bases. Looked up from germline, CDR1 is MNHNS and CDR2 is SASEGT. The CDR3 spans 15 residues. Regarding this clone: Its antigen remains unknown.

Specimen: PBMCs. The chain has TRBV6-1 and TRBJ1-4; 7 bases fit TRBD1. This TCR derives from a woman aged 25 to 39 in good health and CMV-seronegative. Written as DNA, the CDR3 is TGTGCCAGCAGTGAAGCTCCGGGACAGAATGAAAAACTGTTTTTT. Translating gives CASSEAPGQNEKLFF.